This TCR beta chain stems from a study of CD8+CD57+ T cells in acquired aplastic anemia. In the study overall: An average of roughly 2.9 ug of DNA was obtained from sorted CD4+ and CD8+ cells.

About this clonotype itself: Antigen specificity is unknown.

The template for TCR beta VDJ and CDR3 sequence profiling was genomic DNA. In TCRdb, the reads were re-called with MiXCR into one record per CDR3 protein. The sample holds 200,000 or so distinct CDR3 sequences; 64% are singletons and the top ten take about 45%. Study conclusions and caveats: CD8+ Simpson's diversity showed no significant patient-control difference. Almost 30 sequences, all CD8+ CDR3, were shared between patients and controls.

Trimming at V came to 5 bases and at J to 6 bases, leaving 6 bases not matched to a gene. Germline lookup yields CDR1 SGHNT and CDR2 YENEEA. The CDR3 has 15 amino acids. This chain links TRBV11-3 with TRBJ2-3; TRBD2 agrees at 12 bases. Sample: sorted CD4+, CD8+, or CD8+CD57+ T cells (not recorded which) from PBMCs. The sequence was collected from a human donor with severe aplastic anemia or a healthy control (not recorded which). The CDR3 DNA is TGTGCCAGCAGCCCAGCCCTAGCGGGAGGGGATACGCAGTATTTT. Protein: CASSPALAGGDTQYF.